One and the same sample provided the 25 T cell receptor beta chains below, sequenced in a study of cytomegalovirus exposure and HLA in healthy donors. Amplification used 60 Vbeta primers and 13 Jbeta primers. Data came from immunoSEQ multiplex PCR; TCRdb stores just in-frame clones and leaves some out. Of 40,000 or so clones in the sample, approximately 80% were seen once. Sequencing input: PBMCs. These TCRs come from a man aged 25-40 years in good health and CMV-seronegative.

V is TRBV11-2 and J is TRBJ2-1; D is unresolved. The CDR3 length is 12 residues. Germline V gene sequence: CDR1 SGHAT, CDR2 FQNNGV. V gave up 0 bases and J gave up 8 bases, with 5 bases separating them. Written as DNA, the CDR3 is TGTGCCAGCAGCTTAGATAGATATGAGCAGTTCTTC. It is translated as CASSLDRYEQFF.

The chain combines TRBV15 with TRBJ2-3; D is uncertain. The CDR3 totals 15 residues. The germline CDR1 and CDR2 sequences are LNHNV and YYDKDF (reference sequence). Between the trimmed V and J ends, which lost 7 bases and 0 bases, there was a span of 14 bases. The CDR3 loop is CATTPLGSSTDTQYF. The CDR3 DNA follows: TGTGCCACCACGCCTTTGGGCTCCAGCACAGATACGCAGTATTTT.

CDR3 amino acids: CASNPGGRSQYF. The CDR3 DNA follows: TGTGCCAGCAACCCGGGGGGGCGATCGCAGTATTTT. The J gene is TRBJ2-3, the V gene TRBV6-6; 8 positions agree with TRBD2. Unmatched junction bases numbered 7, after V lost 7 bases and J lost 10 bases. Germline loops: CDR1 MNHNY, CDR2 SVGAGI (reference sequence). This CDR3 is built from 12 residues.

This chain links TRBV10-3 with TRBJ2-5; 7 positions match TRBD1. TRBJ2-7 explains the end of the DNA better; the J call may be wrong. The germline gives CDR1 ENHRY, CDR2 SYGVKD. This CDR3 spans 18 amino acids. This CDR3 reads CATGSFLVKHRQGYEQYF. CDR3 bases: TGTGCCACCGGTTCCTTTCTCGTAAAACATAGACAGGGCTACGAGCAGTACTTC.

The genes are TRBV13 and TRBJ2-7; 8 bases fit TRBD2. The CDR3 consists of 15 residues. Germline CDR1 is PRHDT and CDR2 is FYEKMQ (reference sequence). The ends lost 5 bases at V and 4 bases at J; junction bases unmatched: 10. This CDR3 is CASSAGTRGVYEQYF. CDR3 nucleotides: TGTGCCAGCAGCGCAGGGACTAGAGGGGTTTACGAGCAGTACTTC.

The chain recombines TRBV5-1 with TRBJ2-5; 11 bases are shared with TRBD2. Germline V gene lookup returns CDR1 SGHRS and CDR2 YFSETQ. The J segment lost 1 base and the V segment lost 3 bases, leaving 8 bases of the junction unmatched. This CDR3 is built from 17 residues. CDR3 amino acids: CASSSGTSGSTQETQYF. The DNA of the CDR3 is TGCGCCAGCAGCTCCGGGACTAGCGGATCCACCCAAGAGACCCAGTACTTC. The full variable domain, in which reference TRBV5-1 and TRBJ2-5 provide the parts outside the CDR3, is KAGVTQTPRYLIKTRGQQVTLSCSPISGHRSVSWYQQTPGQGLQFLFEYFSETQRNKGNFPGRFSGRQFSNSRSEMNVSTLELGDSALYLCASSSGTSGSTQETQYFGPGTRLLVL.

V usage is TRBV4-3 and J usage is TRBJ2-7, with 7 bases fitting TRBD2. The CDR3 length is 18 residues. V was pared by 3 bases and J by 0 bases, with 14 bases of the junction left unmatched. Germline lookup yields CDR1 LGHNA and CDR2 YSLEER. The CDR3 reads CASSHSLLASGYSYEQYF. The CDR3 nucleotides read TGCGCCAGCAGCCATTCCCTTCTCGCTAGCGGATACTCCTACGAGCAGTACTTC.

The rearrangement links TRBV6-5 to TRBJ2-7; D is ambiguous. The V end was cut by 2 bases, the J end by 4 bases, with 3 bases between. The CDR3 totals 11 residues. CDR1 MNHEY and CDR2 SVGAGI come from the germline V gene. The CDR3 loop reads CASSYPYEQYF. CDR3 nucleotide sequence: TGTGCCAGCAGTTACCCGTACGAGCAGTACTTC.

The genes are TRBV6-6 and TRBJ1-2; D perhaps matches TRBD1 (5 bases). V was trimmed by 9 bases and J by 6 bases, leaving 14 bases between them. CDR1 and CDR2 from the germline V gene are MNHNY and SVGAGI (reference sequence). The CDR3 contains 12 residues. The CDR3 nucleotides are TGTGCCAGTAGGCAGGGTGCAGATGGCTACACCTTC. This translates into CASRQGADGYTF.

The count of this clone is one. CDR3 region: CSAYRGRYTEAFF. DNA of the CDR3: TGCAGCGCCTACAGGGGCAGATACACTGAAGCTTTCTTT. This chain links TRBV29-1 with TRBJ1-1; TRBD1 matches 7 bases. CDR3 size: 13 residues. The germline gives CDR1 SQVTM, CDR2 ANQGSEA. Trimming at V came to 7 bases and at J to 3 bases, leaving 8 bases not matched to a gene.

This clone has a handful of counts. The chain recombines TRBV30 with TRBJ1-5; 8 nucleotides agree with TRBD1. The CDR3 consists of 12 residues. Germline CDR1 is GTSNPN and CDR2 is SVGIG (reference sequence). V dropped 5 bases and J dropped 6; count of bases not matched to a gene: 3. CDR3 DNA: TGTGCCTGGGACAGGGGCCGTCAGCCCCAGCATTTT. It codes for CAWDRGRQPQHF.

This chain joins TRBV18 and TRBJ1-2, with D unresolved. Between the trimmed V and J ends, which lost 1 base and 1 base, there was a span of 7 bases. Germline V gives CDR1 KGHSH, CDR2 LQKENI. The CDR3 totals 14 residues. The CDR3 loop is CASSPLPINYGYTF. CDR3 DNA: TGTGCCAGCTCACCACTTCCCATTAACTATGGCTACACCTTC.

This chain uses TRBV7-2 with TRBJ2-5, with TRBD1 as a possible D gene (6 bases). With 6 bases removed from V and 1 base from J, the gap between germline ends came to 18 bases. Germline-derived CDR1 and CDR2 are SGHTA and FQGNSA. This CDR3 spans 16 amino acids. The CDR3 bases are TGTGCCAGCAGTCCATACTCCTGGGGGCCCCAAGAGACCCAGTACTTC. Translating it yields CASSPYSWGPQETQYF.

This clone was found a few times. This CDR3 reads CASSLDYYEQYF. CDR3 nucleotide sequence: TGTGCCAGCAGCTTAGACTACTACGAGCAGTACTTC. The chain links TRBV7-9 to TRBJ2-7; D not resolved. V was shortened by 1 base and J by 3 bases, with 4 bases between the two germline ends. The CDR3 loop spans 12 amino acids. Germline CDR1 SEHNR, CDR2 FQNEAQ (reference sequence).

The rearrangement uses TRBV9 and TRBJ2-5; TRBD2 agrees at 9 bases. V lost 0 bases to trimming and J lost 4 bases; unmatched junction nucleotides: 4. Germline lookup yields CDR1 SGDLS and CDR2 YYNGEE. There are 15 residues in the CDR3. The CDR3 coding sequence is TGTGCCAGCAGCGTAGATAAACTAGCGGGAGAGACCCAGTACTTC. Its protein product is CASSVDKLAGETQYF.

J is TRBJ2-3 and V is TRBV5-1; a weak D match, TRBD2 (6 bases). Germline V lookup: CDR1 SGHRS, CDR2 YFSETQ. Trimming removed 5 bases at V and 1 base at J, with 17 bases between. This CDR3 has 16 residues. The CDR3 here is CASSNGGMGGTDTQYF. CDR3 in DNA: TGCGCCAGCAGTAATGGAGGGATGGGTGGCACAGATACGCAGTATTTT.

The chain joins TRBV30 to TRBJ2-7, with a tentative D call TRBD2 (5 bases). This CDR3 is built from 14 residues. Between the trimmed V and J ends, which lost 8 bases and 2 bases, there was a span of 19 bases. Per germline, CDR1 GTSNPN and CDR2 SVGIG (reference sequence). This CDR3 reads CAGLRRGATYEQYF. In DNA form, the CDR3 reads TGTGCCGGACTTCGCCGCGGAGCCACCTACGAGCAGTACTTC.

This chain links TRBV6-6 with TRBJ2-2; TRBD1 matches at 10 bases. CDR3 length: 16 amino acids. Trimming at V came to 7 bases and at J to 6 bases, leaving 11 bases not matched to a gene. Germline V lookup: CDR1 MNHNY, CDR2 SVGAGI (reference sequence). The DNA of the CDR3 is TGTGCCAGCACCGCGTTTGACAGGGGGCTCGCCGGGGAGCTGTTTTTT. Residues: CASTAFDRGLAGELFF.

V and J are TRBV19 and TRBJ2-7; D gene uncertain. The V end lost 6 bases, the J end lost 8 bases, and 17 bases lay between the germline ends. Germline V gene lookup returns CDR1 LNHDA and CDR2 SQIVND (reference sequence). The CDR3 totals 13 residues. CDR3 sequence reads: CASRSLQDDKQYF. The CDR3, as DNA: TGTGCCAGTAGATCCCTCCAGGATGACAAGCAGTACTTC.

This chain links TRBV7-9 with TRBJ2-7; 11 bases fit TRBD2. The trim removed 5 bases at V and 4 bases at J, leaving 10 bases unmatched. The CDR3 consists of 16 residues. Germline lookup yields CDR1 SEHNR and CDR2 FQNEAQ (reference sequence). The CDR3 nucleotides read TGTGCCAGCAGCGCGGAGAATAGCGGGAGGGCGTACGAGCAGTACTTC. This sequence encodes CASSAENSGRAYEQYF.

On this clone itself: Other DNA sequences within the sample encode an identical CDR3. CDR3 protein: CASSLSVWSTGELFF. The CDR3, as DNA: TGTGCCAGCAGTTTGTCGGTGTGGAGTACCGGGGAGCTGTTTTTT. The chain employs TRBV6-5 and TRBJ2-2; D remains ambiguous. Germline CDR1 and CDR2: MNHEY and SVGAGI. The CDR3 covers 15 residues. V was pared by 4 bases and J by 5 bases, with 14 bases between.

The chain has TRBV6-1 and TRBJ1-2; TRBD1 matches 9 bases. V dropped 1 base and J dropped 8; count of bases not matched to a gene: 2. Germline V lookup: CDR1 MNHNS, CDR2 SASEGT. This CDR3 region has 13 residues. CDR3 residues: CASSEGQGDGYTF. CDR3 coding DNA: TGTGCCAGCAGTGAAGGACAGGGGGACGGCTACACCTTC.

This clone came up a few times. The chain has TRBV19 and TRBJ1-1, with 10 bases that match TRBD1. The CDR3 is 15 amino acids. Germline CDR1 is LNHDA and CDR2 is SQIVND (reference sequence). The ends lost 3 bases at V and 7 bases at J; junction bases unmatched: 8. DNA of the CDR3: TGTGCCAGTAGTATTACTAGGACAGGGGGACGTGAAGCTTTCTTT. This sequence encodes CASSITRTGGREAFF.

The V gene is TRBV27, the J gene TRBJ2-6, with D unclear. Germline V gives CDR1 MNHEY, CDR2 SMNVEV (reference sequence). This CDR3 is 14 amino acids long. Trimming stripped 1 base from V and 1 base from J, with 2 bases between. As DNA, the CDR3 is TGTGCCAGCAGTTTATTATCTGGGGCCAACGTCCTGACTTTC. Translation: CASSLLSGANVLTF.

This clone was picked up a small number of times. This chain connects TRBV4-1 to TRBJ2-3; 8 bases are shared with TRBD2. Germline assignment: CDR1 MGHRA and CDR2 YSYEKL. The CDR3 covers 17 residues. The J segment lost 6 bases and the V segment lost 1 base, leaving 12 bases of the junction unmatched. The CDR3 loop is CASSQGFTGGPTDTQYF. CDR3 DNA: TGCGCCAGCAGCCAAGGTTTCACGGGAGGGCCCACGGATACGCAGTATTTT.